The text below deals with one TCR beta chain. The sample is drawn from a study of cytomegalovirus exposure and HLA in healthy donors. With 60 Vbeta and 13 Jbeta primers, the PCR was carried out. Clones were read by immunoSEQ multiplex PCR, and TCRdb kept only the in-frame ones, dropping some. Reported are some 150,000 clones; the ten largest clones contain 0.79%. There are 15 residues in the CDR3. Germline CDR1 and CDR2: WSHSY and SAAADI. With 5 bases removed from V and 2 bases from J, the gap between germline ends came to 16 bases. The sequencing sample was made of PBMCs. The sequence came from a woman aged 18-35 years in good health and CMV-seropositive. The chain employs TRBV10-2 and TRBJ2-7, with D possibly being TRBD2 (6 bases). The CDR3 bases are TGCGCCAGCAGTACCGCCCCGTCGGGGGCCTACGAGCAGTACTTC. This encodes CASSTAPSGAYEQYF.